These 8 T cell receptor beta chains were all obtained from the same sample, sequenced in a study of post-analysis software for immune sequencing data. Study findings and constraints: Controls showed lower frequencies than patients for five or six TRBV segments, and TRBV5-6, TRBV5-1 and TRBV20-1 were among these.

Antigens for these TCRs are unknown. Carried by the TCR beta cDNA libraries were unique molecular identifiers. TCRdb reanalysed the PCR reads using MiXCR and keeps one entry per CDR3 protein. The data contain around 400,000 distinct CDR3 sequences, about 39% of them seen just once; the ten biggest clones take up 6.5% to 8%. The sequencing sample was made of blood. These TCRs come from a girl under 10 years old with multiple sclerosis.

The V call is TRBV20-1, the J call TRBJ2-5, with 13 bases lining up with TRBD2. Unmatched junction bases numbered 7, after V lost 7 bases and J lost 5 bases. CDR3 size: 14 residues. Per germline, CDR1 DFQATT and CDR2 SNEGSKA (reference sequence). The CDR3 DNA is TGCAGTGTAGTCGGGACTAGCGGGGTCGAGACCCAGTACTTC. Its protein is CSVVGTSGVETQYF.

The CDR3 coding sequence is TGTGCCAGCAGTTTGGGACACGGAATTTCACCCCTCCACTTT. This translates into CASSLGHGISPLHF. The chain carries TRBV12-3 or TRBV12-4 and TRBJ1-6; tentatively, D is TRBD1 (6 bases). This CDR3 is 14 amino acids long. Trimming took 3 bases from V and 9 from J, leaving 12 bases between them.

V usage is TRBV20-1 and J usage is TRBJ1-2; D gene unclear. CDR1 DFQATT and CDR2 SNEGSKA come from the germline V gene (reference sequence). The CDR3 loop spans 17 amino acids. Trimming took off 5 bases at V and 3 bases at J, with 25 bases between the two ends. The CDR3 DNA sequence: TGCAGTGCTCCCTGTCCGGACGCCCCTTCCTTCTACTATGGCTACACCTTC. It encodes CSAPCPDAPSFYYGYTF.

This clonotype was recorded a few times. This chain links TRBV7-2 with TRBJ1-5; D not resolved. The V gene's germline CDR1 is SGHTA and CDR2 FQGNSA. The CDR3 is made up of 15 amino acids. The ends were cut back, 1 base at V and 0 bases at J, with 7 bases in the middle. CDR3 nucleotide sequence: TGTGCCAGCAGCTTAGTGGGGAGTAGCAATCAGCCCCAGCATTTT. As protein: CASSLVGSSNQPQHF.

In its sample, this clonotype was seen many times. The chain has TRBV29-1 and TRBJ2-5; no clear D. Trimming shortened V by 5 bases and J by 2 bases, and 9 bases separated the two germline ends. Germline V gives CDR1 SQVTM, CDR2 ANQGSEA. This CDR3 is 12 amino acids long. The CDR3 sequence is CSVSHVQETQYF. CDR3 sequence (DNA): TGCAGCGTTTCGCACGTACAAGAGACCCAGTACTTC.

This sequence joins TRBV3-1 and TRBJ2-1; 8 bases fit TRBD2. Germline V gene sequence: CDR1 LGHDT, CDR2 YNNKEL (reference sequence). CDR3 length equals 19 residues. With V trimmed by 1 base and J by 5 bases, 16 bases remained unmatched. CDR3 region: CASSQAYTSGLAVDNEQFF. The CDR3 bases are TGTGCCAGCAGCCAAGCCTACACCTCCGGACTAGCAGTAGACAATGAGCAGTTCTTC.

Turning to this clonotype: A read error may produce the germline difference seen at one junction end. V is TRBV20-1 and J is TRBJ1-5; D is perhaps TRBD1 (5 bases). Germline V gene data show CDR1 as DFQATT and CDR2 as SNEGSKA (reference sequence). This CDR3 is 15 amino acids long. This CDR3 reads CSASSRAYSNRPQHF. The CDR3, as DNA: TGCAGTGCTAGTAGCAGGGCTTATAGCAATCGGCCCCAGCATTTT.

The chain recombines TRBV3-1 with TRBJ1-1; no clear D. Germline CDR1 LGHDT, CDR2 YNNKEL (reference sequence). The ends were cut back, 1 base at V and 4 bases at J, with 13 bases in the middle. The CDR3 covers 15 residues. Here the CDR3 reads CASSQGPSTSTEAFF. CDR3 DNA sequence: TGTGCCAGCAGCCAAGGCCCCTCGACGAGCACTGAAGCTTTCTTT.